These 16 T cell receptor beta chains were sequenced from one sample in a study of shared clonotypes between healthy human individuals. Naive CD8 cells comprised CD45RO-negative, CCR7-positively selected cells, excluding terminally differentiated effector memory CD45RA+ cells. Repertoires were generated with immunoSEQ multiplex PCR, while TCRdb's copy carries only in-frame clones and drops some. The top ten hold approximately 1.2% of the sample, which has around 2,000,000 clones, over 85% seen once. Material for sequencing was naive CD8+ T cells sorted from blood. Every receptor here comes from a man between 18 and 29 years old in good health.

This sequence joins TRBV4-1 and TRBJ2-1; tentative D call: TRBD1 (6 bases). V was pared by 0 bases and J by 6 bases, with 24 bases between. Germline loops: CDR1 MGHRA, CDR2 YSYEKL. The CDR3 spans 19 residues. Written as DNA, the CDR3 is TGCGCCAGCAGCCAAGATTGGGGGCCCCGGCAGGCGGGTCCCAATGAGCAGTTCTTC. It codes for CASSQDWGPRQAGPNEQFF.

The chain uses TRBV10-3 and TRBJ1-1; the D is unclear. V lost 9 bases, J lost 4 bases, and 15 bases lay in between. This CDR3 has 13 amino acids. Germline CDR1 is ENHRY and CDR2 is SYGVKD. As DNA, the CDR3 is TGTGCCATAACCCCTGACGGAAGCACTGAAGCTTTCTTT. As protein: CAITPDGSTEAFF.

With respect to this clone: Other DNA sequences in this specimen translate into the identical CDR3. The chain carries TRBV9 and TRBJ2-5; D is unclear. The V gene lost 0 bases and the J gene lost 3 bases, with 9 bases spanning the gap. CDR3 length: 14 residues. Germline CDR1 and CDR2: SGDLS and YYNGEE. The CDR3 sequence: CASSVAGVEETQYF. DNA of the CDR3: TGTGCCAGCAGCGTAGCAGGTGTAGAAGAGACCCAGTACTTC.

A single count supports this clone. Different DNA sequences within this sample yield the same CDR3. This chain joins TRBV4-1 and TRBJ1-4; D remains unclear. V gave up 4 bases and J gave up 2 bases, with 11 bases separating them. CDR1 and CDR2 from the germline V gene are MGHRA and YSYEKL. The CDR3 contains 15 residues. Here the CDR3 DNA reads TGCGCCAGCAGCCTCACCGCCGCTACTAATGAAAAACTGTTTTTT. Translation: CASSLTAATNEKLFF.

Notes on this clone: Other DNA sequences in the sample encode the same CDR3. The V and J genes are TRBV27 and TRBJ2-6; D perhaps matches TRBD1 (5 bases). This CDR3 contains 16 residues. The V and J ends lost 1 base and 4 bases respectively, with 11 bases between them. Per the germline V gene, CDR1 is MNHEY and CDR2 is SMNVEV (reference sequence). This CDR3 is CASSLLGVTGANVLTF. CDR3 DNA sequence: TGTGCCAGCAGTTTATTAGGGGTCACAGGGGCCAACGTCCTGACTTTC.

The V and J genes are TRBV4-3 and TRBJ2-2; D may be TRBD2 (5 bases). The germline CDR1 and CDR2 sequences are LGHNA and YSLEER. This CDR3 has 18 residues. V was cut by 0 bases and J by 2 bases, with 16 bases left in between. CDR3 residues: CASSQEAWREGNTGELFF. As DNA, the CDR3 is TGCGCCAGCAGCCAAGAAGCGTGGAGAGAGGGAAACACCGGGGAGCTGTTTTTT.

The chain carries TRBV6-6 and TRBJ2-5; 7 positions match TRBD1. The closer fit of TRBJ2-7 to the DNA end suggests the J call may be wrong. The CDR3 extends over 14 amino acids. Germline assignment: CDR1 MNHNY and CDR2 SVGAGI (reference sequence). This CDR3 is CASSQTGTDYEQYF. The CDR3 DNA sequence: TGTGCCAGCAGCCAAACCGGGACAGACTACGAGCAGTACTTC.

The CDR3 DNA reads as TGTGCCAGCAGCTCCGACCCGGGAGTGGGTATCTACGAGCAGTACTTC. It translates to CASSSDPGVGIYEQYF. The chain uses TRBV7-2 and TRBJ2-7; a possible D gene is TRBD2 (6 bases). Trimming took 4 bases from V and 3 from J, leaving 19 bases between them. The CDR3 loop spans 16 amino acids. CDR1 and CDR2 from the germline V gene are SGHTA and FQGNSA.

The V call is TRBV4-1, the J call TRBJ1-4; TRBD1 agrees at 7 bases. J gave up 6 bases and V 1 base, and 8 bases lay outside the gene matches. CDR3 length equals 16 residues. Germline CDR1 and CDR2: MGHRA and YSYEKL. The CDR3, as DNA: TGCGCCAGCAGCCAAGGCCACGGGACAGCTTATGAAAAACTGTTTTTT. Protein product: CASSQGHGTAYEKLFF.

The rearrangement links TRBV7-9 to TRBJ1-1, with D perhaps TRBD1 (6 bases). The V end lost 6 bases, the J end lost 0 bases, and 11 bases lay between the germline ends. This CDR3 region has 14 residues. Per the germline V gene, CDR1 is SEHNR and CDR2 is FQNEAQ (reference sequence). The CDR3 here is CASRMPGVNTEAFF. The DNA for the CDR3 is TGTGCCAGCAGGATGCCAGGGGTGAACACTGAAGCTTTCTTT.

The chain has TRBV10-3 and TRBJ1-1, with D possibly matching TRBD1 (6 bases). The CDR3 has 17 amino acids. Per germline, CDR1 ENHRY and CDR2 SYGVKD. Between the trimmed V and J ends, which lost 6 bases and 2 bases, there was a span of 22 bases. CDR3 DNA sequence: TGTGCCATCAGCCCCGGGGGCAGGGGCGGGGGTAACACTGAAGCTTTCTTT. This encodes CAISPGGRGGGNTEAFF.

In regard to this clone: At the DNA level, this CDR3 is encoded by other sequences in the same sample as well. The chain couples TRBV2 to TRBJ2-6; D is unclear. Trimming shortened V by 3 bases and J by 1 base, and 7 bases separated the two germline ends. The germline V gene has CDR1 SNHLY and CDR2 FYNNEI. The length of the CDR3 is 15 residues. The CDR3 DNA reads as TGTGCCAGCAGTGATTTGGGATCTGGGGCCAACGTCCTGACTTTC. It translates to CASSDLGSGANVLTF.

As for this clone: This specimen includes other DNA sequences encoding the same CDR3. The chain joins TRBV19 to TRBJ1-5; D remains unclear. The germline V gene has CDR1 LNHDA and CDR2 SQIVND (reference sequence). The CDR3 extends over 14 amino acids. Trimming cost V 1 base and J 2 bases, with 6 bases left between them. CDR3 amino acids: CASSIAYGNQPQHF. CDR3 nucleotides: TGTGCCAGTAGTATAGCGTATGGCAATCAGCCCCAGCATTTT.

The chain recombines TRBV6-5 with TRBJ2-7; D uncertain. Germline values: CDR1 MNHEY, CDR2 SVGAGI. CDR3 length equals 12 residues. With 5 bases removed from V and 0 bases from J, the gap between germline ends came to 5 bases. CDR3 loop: CASSPNSYEQYF. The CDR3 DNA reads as TGTGCCAGCAGTCCGAACTCCTACGAGCAGTACTTC.

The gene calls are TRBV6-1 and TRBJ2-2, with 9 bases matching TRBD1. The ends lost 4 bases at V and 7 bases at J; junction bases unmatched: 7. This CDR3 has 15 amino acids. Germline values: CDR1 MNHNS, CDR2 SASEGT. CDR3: CASSVRTGVRGELFF. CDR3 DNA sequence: TGTGCCAGCAGTGTGAGGACAGGGGTGCGCGGGGAGCTGTTTTTT.

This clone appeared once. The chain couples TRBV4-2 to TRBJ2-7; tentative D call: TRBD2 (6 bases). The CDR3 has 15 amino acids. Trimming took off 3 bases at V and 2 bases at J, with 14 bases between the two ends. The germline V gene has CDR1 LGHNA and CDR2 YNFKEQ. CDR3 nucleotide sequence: TGTGCCAGCAGCCACAACCGGGACTTAGCCTACGAGCAGTACTTC. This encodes CASSHNRDLAYEQYF.